Below are 25 T cell receptor beta chains sequenced from a single sample in a study of blood T cell repertoires in COVID-19. Measured with immunoSEQ multiplex PCR; TCRdb has only the in-frame clones, and not every one. The table shows approximately 60,000 clones, with more than 75% occurring only once. The sequenced material came from peripheral blood. The receptors stem from a woman older than 75 with acute or convalescent COVID-19.

This clone was seen just once. The chain employs TRBV6-5 and TRBJ2-7; maybe TRBD1 (5 bases). The CDR3 loop spans 14 amino acids. V was pared by 10 bases and J by 6 bases, with 22 bases between. Germline V gene data show CDR1 as MNHEY and CDR2 as SVGAGI. As DNA, the CDR3 is TGTGCCACAATGACAGACCCACGAAGCTCCGAGCAGTACTTC. It encodes CATMTDPRSSEQYF.

The rearrangement uses TRBV19 and TRBJ1-5; maybe TRBD1 (5 bases). CDR3 length: 16 amino acids. CDR1 and CDR2 from the germline V gene are LNHDA and SQIVND (reference sequence). Trimming removed 1 base at V and 4 bases at J, with 14 bases between. CDR3 nucleotides: TGTGCCAGTAGTATAGCGTACGTGTCAGGGAATCAGCCCCAGCATTTT. It translates to CASSIAYVSGNQPQHF.

The CDR3 sequence is CASSPQTGSYTF. For the CDR3, the DNA is TGTGCCAGCTCACCCCAGACAGGGAGCTACACCTTC. The chain links TRBV18 to TRBJ1-2; TRBD1 aligns across 7 bases. Trimming removed 3 bases from V and 9 bases from J; junction bases left unmatched: 4. CDR1 and CDR2 from the germline V gene are KGHSH and LQKENI. The CDR3 runs to 12 residues.

This clone has a single count. The V call is TRBV19, the J call TRBJ1-3; D is unclear. The V end was cut by 3 bases, the J end by 0 bases, with 12 bases between. The CDR3 is 16 amino acids. Germline V CDR1 and CDR2: LNHDA, SQIVND (reference sequence). CDR3 DNA: TGTGCCAGTAGTATTAGGAGTTTGACCTCTGGAAACACCATATATTTT. Translation: CASSIRSLTSGNTIYF.

The chain couples TRBV5-1 to TRBJ2-1, with 10 bases matching TRBD2. From germline, CDR1 is SGHRS and CDR2 YFSETQ. The CDR3 runs 16 residues. V shed 3 bases and J 4 bases; nucleotides not matched to a gene: 7. CDR3 sequence (DNA): TGCGCCAGCAGCTGGGGCCTAGCGGGGGAGTACAATGAGCAGTTCTTC. This encodes CASSWGLAGEYNEQFF.

The rearrangement links TRBV18 to TRBJ1-1; 7 bases agree with TRBD1. The CDR3 has 16 amino acids. Looked up from germline, CDR1 is KGHSH and CDR2 is LQKENI. V was clipped by 3 bases and J by 2 bases; unmatched bases: 9. The CDR3 protein is CASSPLLGTENTEAFF. CDR3 DNA sequence: TGTGCCAGCTCACCTTTGCTAGGGACAGAAAACACTGAAGCTTTCTTT.

The CDR3 reads CASSLVPGMGQPQHF. In DNA form, the CDR3 reads TGTGCCAGCAGCTTAGTCCCAGGGATGGGTCAGCCCCAGCATTTT. The V gene is TRBV7-2, the J gene TRBJ1-5; possibly TRBD1 for D (5 bases). V lost 1 base and J lost 6, with 13 bases in between. Germline-derived CDR1 and CDR2 are SGHTA and FQGNSA. The CDR3 extends over 15 amino acids. Based on the CDR3 plus reference TRBV7-2 and TRBJ1-5, the full variable domain is GAGVSQSPSNKVTEKGKDVELRCDPISGHTALYWYRQSLGQGLEFLIYFQGNSAPDKSGLPSDRFSAERTGGSVSTLTIQRTQQEDSAVYLCASSLVPGMGQPQHFGDGTRLSIL.

The V call is TRBV14, the J call TRBJ1-2; D remains unclear. This CDR3 spans 15 amino acids. Germline V CDR1 and CDR2: SGHDN, FVKESK. Trimming removed 2 bases at V and 4 bases at J, with 14 bases between. For the CDR3, the DNA is TGTGCCAGCAGCCAACGGGGAGGCTGGGGCTATGGCTACACCTTC. It encodes CASSQRGGWGYGYTF. Full variable domain (missing parts from reference TRBV14 and TRBJ1-2): EAGVTQFPSHSVIEKGQTVTLRCDPISGHDNLYWYRRVMGKEIKFLLHFVKESKQDESGMPNNRFLAERTGGTYSTLKVQPAELEDSGVYFCASSQRGGWGYGYTFGSGTRLTVV.

This chain uses TRBV29-1 with TRBJ2-7; 8 bases match TRBD2. Germline CDR1 is SQVTM and CDR2 is ANQGSEA. The junction had 6 bases not matched to a gene; V was cut back by 0 bases and J by 5 bases. The CDR3 runs 14 residues. The CDR3 spells CSVEDRSGRNEQYF. The CDR3 region has the DNA TGCAGCGTTGAAGATCGGAGCGGGAGAAACGAGCAGTACTTC.

The V and J genes are TRBV6-6 and TRBJ1-2; tentative D call: TRBD1 (6 bases). The germline V gene has CDR1 MNHNY and CDR2 SVGAGI (reference sequence). The CDR3 sequence is 14 residues long. V lost 0 bases, J lost 2 bases, and 7 bases lay in between. The CDR3 nucleotides read TGTGCCAGCAGTTACTCGCAGGGGAACTATGGCTACACCTTC. It is translated as CASSYSQGNYGYTF.

V gene TRBV5-1 combines with J gene TRBJ1-4, with 7 bases lining up with TRBD1. Germline V gives CDR1 SGHRS, CDR2 YFSETQ. This CDR3 contains 15 residues. The V segment lost 0 bases and the J segment 5 bases; nucleotides outside the gene matches: 4. CDR3 coding DNA: TGCGCCAGCAGCTTGGCCCCGGACAGGAATGAAAAACTGTTTTTT. This translates into CASSLAPDRNEKLFF.

The chain employs TRBV9 and TRBJ2-7; TRBD2 agrees at 10 bases. The V and J ends lost 2 bases and 4 bases, in that order; junction bases with no gene match: 9. This CDR3 is built from 16 residues. CDR1 SGDLS and CDR2 YYNGEE come from the germline V gene. CDR3 amino acids: CASSVSWTSGPYEQYF. CDR3 in DNA: TGTGCCAGCAGCGTCTCCTGGACTAGCGGCCCTTACGAGCAGTACTTC. The variable domain in full, completed from reference TRBV9 and TRBJ2-7, reads DSGVTQTPKHLITATGQRVTLRCSPRSGDLSVYWYQQSLDQGLQFLIQYYNGEERAKGNILERFSAQQFPDLHSELNLSSLELGDSALYFCASSVSWTSGPYEQYFGPGTRLTVT.

The V and J genes are TRBV5-1 and TRBJ1-1; TRBD1 matches at 10 bases. J lost 0 bases, V lost 4 bases, and 6 bases had no gene match. This CDR3 has 16 residues. Looked up from germline, CDR1 is SGHRS and CDR2 is YFSETQ. DNA for the CDR3: TGCGCCAGCAGCACCGGGACAGGGGCGCTGAACACTGAAGCTTTCTTT. Translated, it gives CASSTGTGALNTEAFF.

This chain links TRBV10-2 with TRBJ1-2; D uncertain. Trimming cost V 2 bases and J 8 bases, with 6 bases left between them. Germline lookup yields CDR1 WSHSY and CDR2 SAAADI. CDR3 length: 11 residues. CDR3 DNA sequence: TGCGCCAGCAGTGAGGGAGGGGGCTACACCTTC. Protein sequence: CASSEGGGYTF.

This clone was seen a few times. The chain uses TRBV7-3 and TRBJ2-5; D gene unclear. V was pared by 3 bases and J by 3 bases, with 8 bases between. This CDR3 comprises 13 residues. CDR1 and CDR2 from the germline V gene are SGHTA and FQGTGA. CDR3 nucleotide sequence: TGTGCCAGCAGCTTCGGCGGCAAAGAGACCCAGTACTTC. It translates to CASSFGGKETQYF.

The chain couples TRBV11-2 to TRBJ1-1; 7 bases fit TRBD1. Germline V CDR1 and CDR2: SGHAT, FQNNGV. This CDR3 region has 13 residues. The ends lost 5 bases at V and 3 bases at J; junction bases unmatched: 3. The chain's CDR3 is CASSPDRDTEAFF. The CDR3 DNA follows: TGTGCCAGCAGCCCCGACAGGGACACTGAAGCTTTCTTT.

The chain employs TRBV27 and TRBJ2-3; 7 bases align to TRBD2. This CDR3 is built from 15 residues. CDR1 is MNHEY, CDR2 SMNVEV, per germline (reference sequence). The V segment lost 1 base and the J segment 2 bases; nucleotides outside the gene matches: 3. The CDR3: CASSLWGGLTDTQYF. The CDR3 DNA sequence: TGTGCCAGCAGTTTATGGGGAGGGCTCACAGATACGCAGTATTTT.

The gene calls are TRBV6-5 and TRBJ1-2; the D is unclear. CDR3 length: 12 amino acids. From germline, CDR1 is MNHEY and CDR2 SVGAGI. V lost 8 bases to trimming and J lost 6 bases, with 13 bases between them. The CDR3 sequence is CASLTFSNGYTF. The CDR3 DNA reads as TGTGCCAGCCTAACTTTCTCCAATGGCTACACCTTC.

The rearrangement joins TRBV19 to TRBJ2-5; tentatively, D is TRBD2 (5 bases). V was pared by 6 bases and J by 0 bases, with 8 bases between. Germline V gives CDR1 LNHDA, CDR2 SQIVND (reference sequence). The CDR3 sequence is 13 residues long. The CDR3 DNA follows: TGTGCCAGTAGCGTGACTAACCAAGAGACCCAGTACTTC. It codes for CASSVTNQETQYF. Supplemented by reference TRBV19 and TRBJ2-5, the full variable domain reads DGGITQSPKYLFRKEGQNVTLSCEQNLNHDAMYWYRQDPGQGLRLIYYSQIVNDFQKGDIAEGYSVSREKKESFPLTVTSAQKNPTAFYLCASSVTNQETQYFGPGTRLLVL.

CDR3 nucleotides: TGTGCCAGCAGCTTGGATGTAGCGGGGGGCTACGAGCAGTACTTC. Protein product: CASSLDVAGGYEQYF. The J gene is TRBJ2-7, the V gene TRBV5-4; 10 nucleotides agree with TRBD2. This CDR3 is 15 amino acids long. The germline V gene has CDR1 SGHNT and CDR2 YYREEE (reference sequence). V was pared by 0 bases and J by 3 bases, with 3 bases of the junction left unmatched.

This chain links TRBV4-2 with TRBJ2-6, with 8 bases aligning to TRBD2. V shed 4 bases, J shed 0 bases, and the junction held 8 bases outside the gene matches. Germline V gene sequence: CDR1 LGHNA, CDR2 YNFKEQ. This CDR3 has 18 residues. CDR3 sequence: CASSPIAGRSSGANVLTF. CDR3 in DNA: TGTGCCAGCAGCCCAATAGCGGGACGCTCCTCTGGGGCCAACGTCCTGACTTTC.

This clone was seen only once. This sequence joins TRBV7-2 and TRBJ2-3; tentatively, D is TRBD2 (5 bases). Germline CDR1 is SGHTA and CDR2 is FQGNSA. The CDR3 has 13 residues. The V and J ends lost 1 base and 10 bases respectively, with 12 bases between them. The CDR3 sequence is CASSLGSGDAQYF. The CDR3 coding sequence is TGTGCCAGCAGCTTAGGATCCGGGGATGCGCAGTATTTT.

The V gene is TRBV18, the J gene TRBJ1-4, with D possibly matching TRBD1 (5 bases). Germline V gives CDR1 KGHSH, CDR2 LQKENI. V lost 3 bases and J lost 7, with 12 bases in between. The CDR3 contains 14 residues. The CDR3, as DNA: TGTGCCAGCTCACCGGGGGGAGGCCTTGAAAAACTGTTTTTT. This translates into CASSPGGGLEKLFF.

V gene TRBV5-8 combines with J gene TRBJ1-5; TRBD1 aligns across 11 bases. The CDR3 extends over 16 amino acids. Trimming cost V 4 bases and J 1 base; bases outside gene matches: 4. CDR1 is SGHTS, CDR2 YDEGEE, per germline. DNA of the CDR3: TGTGCCAGCAGCGGGGGACAGGGGGAAAGCAATCAGCCCCAGCATTTT. Amino acids: CASSGGQGESNQPQHF.

V gene TRBV6-5 combines with J gene TRBJ2-1; D ambiguous. V dropped 0 bases and J dropped 7 bases, with 16 bases sitting between them. CDR1 MNHEY and CDR2 SVGAGI come from the germline V gene. There are 16 residues in the CDR3. CDR3 DNA: TGTGCCAGCAGTTACTCTTGGGCGTGGTCGTCGAATGAGCAGTTCTTC. Its translation: CASSYSWAWSSNEQFF.